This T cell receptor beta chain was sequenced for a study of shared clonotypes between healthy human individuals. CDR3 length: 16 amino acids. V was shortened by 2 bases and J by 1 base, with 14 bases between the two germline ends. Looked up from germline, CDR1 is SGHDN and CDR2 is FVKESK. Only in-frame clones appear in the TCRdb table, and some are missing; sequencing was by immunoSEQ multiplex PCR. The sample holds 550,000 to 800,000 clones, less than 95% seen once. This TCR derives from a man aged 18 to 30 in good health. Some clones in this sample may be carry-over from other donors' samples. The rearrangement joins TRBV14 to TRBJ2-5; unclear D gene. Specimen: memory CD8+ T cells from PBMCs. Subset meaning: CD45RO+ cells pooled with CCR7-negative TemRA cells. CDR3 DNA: TGTGCCAGCAGCCAAACCCGACCCCCTATCCAAGAGACCCAGTACTTC. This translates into CASSQTRPPIQETQYF.